The entry below describes one TCR beta chain. Its antigen remains unidentified. The data were taken from a study of TIL therapy for anti-PD-1-resistant metastatic lung cancer. General study points: This highly selected cohort may not generalize to typical lung cancer patients. Infused TIL clonotypes partially replaced the baseline blood repertoire, then decayed over months.

Documented time point: pre-treatment sample, taken before nivolumab and TIL therapy. This was the immunoSEQ v3 assay. Data came from immunoSEQ multiplex PCR; TCRdb stores just in-frame clones and leaves some out. This repertoire shows about 20,000 clones, under 90% found once; its top ten account for around 2.2%. The sequenced sample was blood, obtained at baseline. The clonotype originates from a person between 30 and 80 years old with non-small cell lung cancer.

CDR3 residues: CSSGRQGTFNEQFF. CDR3 in DNA: TGCAGCTCGGGAAGACAGGGGACTTTTAATGAGCAGTTCTTC. The chain combines TRBV29-1 with TRBJ2-1; 8 bases line up with TRBD1. The V segment lost 8 bases and the J segment 7 bases; nucleotides outside the gene matches: 13. The germline gives CDR1 SQVTM, CDR2 ANQGSEA. The CDR3 loop spans 14 amino acids.